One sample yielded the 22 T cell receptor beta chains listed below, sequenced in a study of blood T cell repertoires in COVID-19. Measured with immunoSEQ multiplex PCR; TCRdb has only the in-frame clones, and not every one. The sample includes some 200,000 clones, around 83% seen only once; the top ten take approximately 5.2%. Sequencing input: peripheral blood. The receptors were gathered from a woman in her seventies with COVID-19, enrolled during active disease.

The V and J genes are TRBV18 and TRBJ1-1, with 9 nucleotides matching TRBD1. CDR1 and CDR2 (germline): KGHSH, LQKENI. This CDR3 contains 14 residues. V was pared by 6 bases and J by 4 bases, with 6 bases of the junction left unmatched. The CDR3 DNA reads TGTGCCAGCTCGCCCACAGGGGGCGGCACTGAAGCTTTCTTT. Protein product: CASSPTGGGTEAFF.

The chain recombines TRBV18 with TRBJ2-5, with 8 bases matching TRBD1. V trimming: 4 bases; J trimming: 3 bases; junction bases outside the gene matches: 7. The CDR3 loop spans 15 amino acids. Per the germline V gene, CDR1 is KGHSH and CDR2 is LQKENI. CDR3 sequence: CASSLSQGEEETQYF. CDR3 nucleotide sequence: TGTGCCAGCTCACTCTCACAGGGGGAAGAAGAGACCCAGTACTTC.

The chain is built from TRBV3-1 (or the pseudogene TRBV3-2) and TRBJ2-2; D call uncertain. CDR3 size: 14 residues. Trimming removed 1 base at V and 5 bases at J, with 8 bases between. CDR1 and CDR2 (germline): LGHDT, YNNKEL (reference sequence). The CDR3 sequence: CASSQGHSTGELFF. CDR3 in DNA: TGTGCCAGCAGCCAAGGCCACTCGACCGGGGAGCTGTTTTTT.

The CDR3 here is CASSTRVETQYF. CDR3 coding DNA: TGTGCCAGCAGTACTAGGGTAGAGACCCAGTACTTC. The chain recombines TRBV2 with TRBJ2-5; a weak D match, TRBD2 (5 bases). The V end lost 5 bases, the J end lost 4 bases, and 8 bases lay between the germline ends. This CDR3 is built from 12 residues. CDR1 is SNHLY and CDR2 is FYNNEI in the germline V gene.

The CDR3 here is CASSQFRAGYSNQPQHF. In DNA, the CDR3 is TGTGCCAGCAGCCAATTCAGGGCAGGGTATAGCAATCAGCCCCAGCATTTT. The chain couples TRBV5-6 to TRBJ1-5; D possibly corresponds to TRBD1 (5 bases). The CDR3 is made up of 17 amino acids. Germline assignment: CDR1 SGHDT and CDR2 YYEEEE. The V end lost 4 bases, the J end lost 0 bases, and 17 bases lay between the germline ends.

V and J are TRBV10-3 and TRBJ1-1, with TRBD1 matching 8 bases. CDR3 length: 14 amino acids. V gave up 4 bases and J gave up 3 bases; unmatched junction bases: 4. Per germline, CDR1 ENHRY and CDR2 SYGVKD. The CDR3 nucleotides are TGTGCCATCAGTGCTGGACAGGGATACACTGAAGCTTTCTTT. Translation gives CAISAGQGYTEAFF.

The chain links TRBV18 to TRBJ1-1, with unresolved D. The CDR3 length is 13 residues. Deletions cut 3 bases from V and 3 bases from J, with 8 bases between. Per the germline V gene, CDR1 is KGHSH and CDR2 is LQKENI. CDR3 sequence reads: CASSPTADTEAFF. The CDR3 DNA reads TGTGCCAGCTCACCCACGGCGGACACTGAAGCTTTCTTT.

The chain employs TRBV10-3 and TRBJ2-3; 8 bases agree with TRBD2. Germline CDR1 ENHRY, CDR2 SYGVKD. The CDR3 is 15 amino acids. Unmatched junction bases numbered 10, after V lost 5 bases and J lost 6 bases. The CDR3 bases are TGTGCCATCAGTAATAGCGGGGTGAGGGCGGATACGCAGTATTTT. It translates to CAISNSGVRADTQYF.

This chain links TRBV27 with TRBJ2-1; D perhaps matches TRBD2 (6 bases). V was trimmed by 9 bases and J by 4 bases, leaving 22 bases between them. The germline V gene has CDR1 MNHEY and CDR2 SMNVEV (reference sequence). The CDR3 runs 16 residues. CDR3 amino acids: CASQPAGLRHYNEQFF. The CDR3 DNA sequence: TGTGCCAGTCAACCAGCGGGCTTACGGCATTACAATGAGCAGTTCTTC.

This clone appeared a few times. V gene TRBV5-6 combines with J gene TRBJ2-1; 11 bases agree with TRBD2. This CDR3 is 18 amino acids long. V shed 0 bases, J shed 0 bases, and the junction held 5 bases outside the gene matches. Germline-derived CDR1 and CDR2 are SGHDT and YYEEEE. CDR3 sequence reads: CASSLELAGVGSYNEQFF. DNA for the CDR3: TGTGCCAGCAGCTTGGAACTAGCGGGAGTTGGCTCCTACAATGAGCAGTTCTTC.

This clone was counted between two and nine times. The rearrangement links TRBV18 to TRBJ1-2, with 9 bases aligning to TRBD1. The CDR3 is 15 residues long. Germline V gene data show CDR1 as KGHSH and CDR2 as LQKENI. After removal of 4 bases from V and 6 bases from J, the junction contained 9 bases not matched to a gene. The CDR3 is CASSLLGQGGDGYTF. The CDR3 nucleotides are TGTGCCAGCTCACTCCTGGGACAGGGAGGGGATGGCTACACCTTC.

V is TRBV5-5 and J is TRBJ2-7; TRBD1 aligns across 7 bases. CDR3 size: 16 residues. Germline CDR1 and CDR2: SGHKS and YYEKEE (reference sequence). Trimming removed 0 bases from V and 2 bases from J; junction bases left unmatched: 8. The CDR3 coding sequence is TGTGCCAGCAGCTTGGAAGGGGGCAACACCCCCTACGAGCAGTACTTC. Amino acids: CASSLEGGNTPYEQYF.

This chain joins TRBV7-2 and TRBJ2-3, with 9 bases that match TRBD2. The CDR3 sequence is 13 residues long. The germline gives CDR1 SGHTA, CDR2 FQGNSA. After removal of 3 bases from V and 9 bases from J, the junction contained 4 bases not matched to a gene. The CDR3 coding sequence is TGTGCCAGCAGCTTCCAGCGGGAGGAGACGCAGTATTTT. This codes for CASSFQREETQYF.

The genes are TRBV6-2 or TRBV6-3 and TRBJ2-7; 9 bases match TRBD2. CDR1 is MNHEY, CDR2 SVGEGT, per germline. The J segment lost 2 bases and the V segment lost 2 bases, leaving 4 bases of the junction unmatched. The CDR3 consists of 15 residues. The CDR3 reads CASSYLSGSAYEQYF. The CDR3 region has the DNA TGTGCCAGCAGTTACCTTAGCGGGAGTGCCTACGAGCAGTACTTC.

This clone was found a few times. CDR3 coding DNA: TGTGCCAGCAGCTTATTTCCGGCGGGACCTACCGGGGAGCTGTTTTTT. Encoded protein: CASSLFPAGPTGELFF. The chain joins TRBV7-3 to TRBJ2-2; weak D call: TRBD2 (6 bases). The V end lost 2 bases, the J end lost 5 bases, and 15 bases lay between the germline ends. The length of the CDR3 is 16 residues. CDR1 SGHTA and CDR2 FQGTGA come from the germline V gene.

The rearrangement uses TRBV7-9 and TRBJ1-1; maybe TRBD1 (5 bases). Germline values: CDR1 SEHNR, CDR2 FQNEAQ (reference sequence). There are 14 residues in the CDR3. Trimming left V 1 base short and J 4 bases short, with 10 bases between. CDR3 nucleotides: TGTGCCAGCAGCTTAGAGGGGCTGAGCACTGAAGCTTTCTTT. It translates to CASSLEGLSTEAFF.

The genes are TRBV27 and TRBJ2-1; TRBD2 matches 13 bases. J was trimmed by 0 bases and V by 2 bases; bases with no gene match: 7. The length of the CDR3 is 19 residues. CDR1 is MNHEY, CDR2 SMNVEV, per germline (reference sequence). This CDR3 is CASSLRGLAGVGSYNEQFF. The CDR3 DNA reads TGTGCCAGCAGTTTACGAGGACTAGCGGGAGTCGGCTCCTACAATGAGCAGTTCTTC.

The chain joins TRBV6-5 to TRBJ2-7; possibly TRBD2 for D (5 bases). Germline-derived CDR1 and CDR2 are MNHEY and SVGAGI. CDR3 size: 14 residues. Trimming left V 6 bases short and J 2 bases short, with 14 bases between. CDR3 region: CASSPKGSTYEQYF. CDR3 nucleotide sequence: TGTGCCAGCAGCCCGAAAGGGAGCACCTACGAGCAGTACTTC.

The CDR3 protein is CASSTDRVPYEQYF. The CDR3 coding sequence is TGTGCCAGCAGCACCGACAGGGTACCCTACGAGCAGTACTTC. The V gene is TRBV7-9, the J gene TRBJ2-7; 7 bases align to TRBD1. The germline CDR1 and CDR2 sequences are SEHNR and FQNEAQ (reference sequence). The CDR3 has 14 residues. V lost 5 bases to trimming and J lost 2 bases; unmatched junction nucleotides: 6.

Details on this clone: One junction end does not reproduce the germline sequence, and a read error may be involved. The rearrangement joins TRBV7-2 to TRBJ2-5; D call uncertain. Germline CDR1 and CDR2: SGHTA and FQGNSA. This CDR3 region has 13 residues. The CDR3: CASSLLVSYPPNF. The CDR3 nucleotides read TGTGCCAGCAGCTTACTTGTCAGTTACCCACCCAACTTC.

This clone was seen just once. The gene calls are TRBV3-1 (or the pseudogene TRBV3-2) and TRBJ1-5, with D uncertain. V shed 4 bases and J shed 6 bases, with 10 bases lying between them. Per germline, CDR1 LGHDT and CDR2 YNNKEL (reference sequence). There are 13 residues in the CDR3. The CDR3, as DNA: TGTGCCAGCAGCCCAGGTTGGGCTCAGCCCCAGCATTTT. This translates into CASSPGWAQPQHF.

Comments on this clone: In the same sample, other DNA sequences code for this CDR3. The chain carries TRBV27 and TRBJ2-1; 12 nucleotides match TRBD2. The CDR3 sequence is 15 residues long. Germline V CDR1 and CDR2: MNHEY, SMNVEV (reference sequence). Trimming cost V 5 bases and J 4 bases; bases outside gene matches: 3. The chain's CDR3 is CASSAGTSGYNEQFF. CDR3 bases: TGTGCCAGCAGTGCCGGGACTAGCGGGTACAATGAGCAGTTCTTC.